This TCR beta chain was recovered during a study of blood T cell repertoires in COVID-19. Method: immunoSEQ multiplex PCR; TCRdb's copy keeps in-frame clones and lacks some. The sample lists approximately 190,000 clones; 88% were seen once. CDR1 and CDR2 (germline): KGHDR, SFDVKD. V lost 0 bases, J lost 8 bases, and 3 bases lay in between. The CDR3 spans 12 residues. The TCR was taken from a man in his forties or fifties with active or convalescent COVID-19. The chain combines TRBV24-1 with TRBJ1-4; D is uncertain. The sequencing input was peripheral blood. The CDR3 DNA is TGTGCCACCAGTGATTTGCAAGAAAAACTGTTTTTT. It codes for CATSDLQEKLFF.